The clone carrying this TCR beta chain was observed a handful of times. The target antigen is unknown. TCRdb fed the 5' RACE reads into MiXCR, producing one record per CDR3 protein. The table lists 50,000 to 80,000 distinct CDR3 sequences, less than 25% of them singletons. The V and J ends lost 8 bases and 3 bases respectively, with 14 bases between them. Germline CDR1 is SGHNT and CDR2 is YENEEA. The CDR3 is 13 residues long. Study-wide points: Tumor memory CD4+ T cell TCR gene usage clustered with blood and lymph node memory CD4+ cells and lymph node naive CD4+ cells. Tumor Tregs overlapped most with tumor, then blood, naive CD4+ cells.

The gene calls are TRBV11-3 and TRBJ2-7, with D perhaps matching TRBD1 (6 bases). Input material: memory CD4+ T cells sorted from a lymph node. Documented subset: memory CD4+ T cells, CD4+CD45RO+CD25-. This TCR derives from a female donor with breast cancer. CDR3 nucleotide sequence: TGTGCCAGCCAAAAGGGGGTCCTCTACGAGCAGTACTTC. It is translated as CASQKGVLYEQYF.